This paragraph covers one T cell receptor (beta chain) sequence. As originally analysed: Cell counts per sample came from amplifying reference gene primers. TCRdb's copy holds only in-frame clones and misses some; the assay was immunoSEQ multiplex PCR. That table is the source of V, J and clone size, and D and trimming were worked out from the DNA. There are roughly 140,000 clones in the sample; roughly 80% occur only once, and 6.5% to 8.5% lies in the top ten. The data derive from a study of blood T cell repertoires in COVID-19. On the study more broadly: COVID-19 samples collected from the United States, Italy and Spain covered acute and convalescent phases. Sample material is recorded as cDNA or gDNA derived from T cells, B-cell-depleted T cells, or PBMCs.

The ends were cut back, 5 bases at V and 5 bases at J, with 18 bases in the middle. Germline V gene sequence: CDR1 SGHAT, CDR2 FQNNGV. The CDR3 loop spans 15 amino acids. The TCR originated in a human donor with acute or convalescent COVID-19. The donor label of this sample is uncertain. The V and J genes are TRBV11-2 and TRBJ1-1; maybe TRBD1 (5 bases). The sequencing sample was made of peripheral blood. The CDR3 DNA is TGTGCCAGCAGCCCCCAGATGGGGCGGGGGACTGAAGCTTTCTTT. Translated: CASSPQMGRGTEAFF.